These 3 T cell receptor beta chains were all obtained from the same sample, sequenced in a study of T cell clones after liver transplantation. Produced via immunoSEQ multiplex PCR; TCRdb's table is partial and in-frame only. The profile covers tens of thousands of clones, with around two thirds appearing a single time and roughly 2.8% taken by the ten largest. The sequences come from CD4+ T cells from blood, collected at the approximately 15-month timepoint. Receptors were obtained from a human patient who received a liver transplant. Some T cells may be supplied by the graft donor.

The V and J genes are TRBV19 and TRBJ1-2, with 7 bases identical to TRBD1. V was pared by 5 bases and J by 5 bases, with 5 bases of the junction left unmatched. Germline lookup yields CDR1 LNHDA and CDR2 SQIVND (reference sequence). The CDR3 runs to 13 residues. CDR3 loop: CASSLTGSYGYTF. The CDR3 DNA reads as TGTGCCAGTAGTTTGACAGGGTCGTATGGCTACACCTTC.

This clone was counted once. J is TRBJ2-2 and V is TRBV4-1, with a weak D call TRBD1 (5 bases). Germline V gives CDR1 MGHRA, CDR2 YSYEKL. This CDR3 is built from 16 residues. Trimming took 0 bases from V and 8 from J, leaving 16 bases between them. CDR3 protein: CASSQDLAGLGGELFF. The CDR3 DNA is TGCGCCAGCAGCCAAGATTTGGCAGGGCTTGGGGGGGAGCTGTTTTTT.

This chain links TRBV18 with TRBJ1-2; a possible D gene is TRBD1 (6 bases). Germline V lookup: CDR1 KGHSH, CDR2 LQKENI. The CDR3 loop spans 13 amino acids. The germline V and J ends were trimmed by 8 bases and 1 base, with 11 bases remaining between them. The CDR3 loop is CASQGGSNYGYTF. The CDR3 region has the DNA TGTGCCAGCCAAGGGGGTAGTAACTATGGCTACACCTTC.